These 8 T cell receptor beta chains originate from one sample sequenced in a study of regulatory T cells in long-lasting Graves disease. With iRepertoire HTBI primers and Arm-PCR of CDR3 regions, TCR beta libraries were built. TCRdb fed the multiplex PCR reads into MiXCR, producing one record per CDR3 protein. The table has 520,000 or so distinct CDR3 sequences, more than 10% seen once. The time point: newly diagnosed GD, antithyroid drugs for less than 3 months. Construction of the TCR library relied on RNA isolated from PBMCs. These data also featured in a second study, about T cells in Graves' hyperthyroidism and ophthalmopathy.

The material sequenced was peripheral blood mononuclear cells (PBMCs), taken at new diagnosis, from a patient treated with antithyroid drugs. The receptors here all came from a woman in her twenties or thirties with Graves disease.

This clonotype was counted ten times or more. The rearrangement links TRBV7-2 to TRBJ2-7; 9 bases line up with TRBD1. This CDR3 has 14 residues. V dropped 4 bases and J dropped 5; count of bases not matched to a gene: 6. CDR1 SGHTA and CDR2 FQGNSA come from the germline V gene. This CDR3 reads CASSSGTGTNEQYF. CDR3 nucleotides: TGTGCCAGCAGCTCCGGGACAGGGACCAACGAGCAGTACTTC.

With regard to this clonotype: A read error is likely here: a far larger clone is one base away. The CDR3 loop reads CASSDRVGDEQYF. DNA of the CDR3: TGTGCCAGCAGCGACAGGGTCGGGGATGAGCAGTACTTC. The chain couples TRBV7-6 to TRBJ2-7; 7 bases line up with TRBD1. Germline V gene sequence: CDR1 SGHVS, CDR2 FNYEAQ. The junction had 8 bases not matched to a gene; V was cut back by 5 bases and J by 7 bases. This CDR3 spans 13 amino acids.

This clonotype was picked up many times. V and J are TRBV6-1 and TRBJ1-1, with D hard to call. CDR3 length: 15 residues. Germline CDR1 MNHNS, CDR2 SASEGT. Between the trimmed V and J ends, which lost 1 base and 1 base, there was a span of 10 bases. CDR3 region: CASSEDRLGNTEAFF. In nucleotides, the CDR3 is TGTGCCAGCAGTGAAGATCGTCTGGGGAACACTGAAGCTTTCTTT.

This clonotype was found many times. The chain combines TRBV20-1 with TRBJ2-7, with D unclear. The V gene's germline CDR1 is DFQATT and CDR2 SNEGSKA (reference sequence). V lost 3 bases and J 3 bases, leaving 12 bases between the germline ends. The CDR3 runs to 13 residues. The CDR3: CSASPSRFYEQYF. Here the CDR3 DNA reads TGCAGTGCTAGTCCCTCAAGATTCTACGAGCAGTACTTC.

The chain has TRBV20-1 and TRBJ1-5; TRBD1 might be the D (6 bases). Germline-derived CDR1 and CDR2 are DFQATT and SNEGSKA (reference sequence). The CDR3 consists of 13 residues. Trimming took 1 base from V and 8 from J, leaving 12 bases between them. This chain's CDR3 is CSARVAGGKPQHF. The CDR3, as DNA: TGCAGTGCTAGAGTGGCCGGGGGCAAGCCCCAGCATTTT.

Remarks on this clonotype: The likely explanation is a read error, given a far larger clone one base away. The chain carries TRBV28 and TRBJ2-3; 7 positions agree with TRBD2. The germline V gene encodes CDR1 MDHEN and CDR2 SYDVKM. The CDR3 runs to 16 residues. The CDR3 protein is CASSPREGFRYNEKFF. CDR3 bases: TGTGCCAGCAGTCCTAGGGAGGGATTCAGGTACAATGAGAAGTTCTTC.

V and J are TRBV18 and TRBJ1-5; 9 bases map to TRBD1. The CDR3 has 17 residues. J lost 4 bases, V lost 1 base, and 8 bases had no gene match. Germline CDR1 and CDR2: KGHSH and LQKENI. CDR3 sequence reads: CASSPRFPGTGNQPQHF. In DNA form, the CDR3 reads TGTGCCAGCTCACCACGGTTTCCAGGGACAGGGAATCAGCCCCAGCATTTT.

The chain carries TRBV5-5 and TRBJ2-3; D not certain. The CDR3 is 12 residues long. CDR1 and CDR2 from the germline V gene are SGHKS and YYEKEE (reference sequence). V was cut by 0 bases and J by 7 bases, with 6 bases left in between. The CDR3 spells CASSLVGNTQYF. CDR3 DNA: TGTGCCAGCAGCTTGGTGGGTAATACGCAGTATTTT.